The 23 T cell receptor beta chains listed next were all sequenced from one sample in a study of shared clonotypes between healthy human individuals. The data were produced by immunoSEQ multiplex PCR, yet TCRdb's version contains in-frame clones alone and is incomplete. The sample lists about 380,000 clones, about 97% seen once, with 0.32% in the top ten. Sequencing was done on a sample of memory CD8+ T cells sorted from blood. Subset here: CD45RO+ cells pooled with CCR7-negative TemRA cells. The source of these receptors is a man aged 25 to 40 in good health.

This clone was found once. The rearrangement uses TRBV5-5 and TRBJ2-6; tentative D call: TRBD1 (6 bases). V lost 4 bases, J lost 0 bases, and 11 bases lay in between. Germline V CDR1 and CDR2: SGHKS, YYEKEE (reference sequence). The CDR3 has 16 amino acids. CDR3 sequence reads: CASSPTGRSGANVLTF. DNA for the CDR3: TGTGCCAGCAGCCCCACAGGGCGCTCTGGGGCCAACGTCCTGACTTTC.

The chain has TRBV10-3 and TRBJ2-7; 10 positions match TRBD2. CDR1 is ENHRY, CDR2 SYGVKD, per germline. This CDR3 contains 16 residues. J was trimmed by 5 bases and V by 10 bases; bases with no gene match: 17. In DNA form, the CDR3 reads TGTGCCACCATGCCTAGCGGGAGAAATTGGTCCCACGAGCAGTACTTC. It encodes CATMPSGRNWSHEQYF.

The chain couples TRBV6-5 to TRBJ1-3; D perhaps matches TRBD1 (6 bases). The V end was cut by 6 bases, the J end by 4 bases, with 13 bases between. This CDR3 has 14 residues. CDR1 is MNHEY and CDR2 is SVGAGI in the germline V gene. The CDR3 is CASRVGGSGNTIYF. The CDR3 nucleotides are TGTGCCAGCAGGGTAGGGGGGAGCGGAAACACCATATATTTT.

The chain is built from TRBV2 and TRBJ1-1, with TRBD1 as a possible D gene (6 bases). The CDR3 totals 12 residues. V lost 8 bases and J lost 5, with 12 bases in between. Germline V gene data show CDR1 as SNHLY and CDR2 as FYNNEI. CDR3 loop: CASSTGRTEAFF. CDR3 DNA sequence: TGTGCCAGCTCAACAGGGAGAACTGAAGCTTTCTTT.

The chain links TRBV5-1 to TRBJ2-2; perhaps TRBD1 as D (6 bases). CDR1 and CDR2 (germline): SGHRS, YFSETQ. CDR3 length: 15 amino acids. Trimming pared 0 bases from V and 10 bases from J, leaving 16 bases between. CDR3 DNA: TGCGCCAGCAGCTTGGCCGCCGACAGGCTACCGGAGCTGTTTTTT. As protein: CASSLAADRLPELFF. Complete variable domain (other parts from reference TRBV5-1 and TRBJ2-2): KAGVTQTPRYLIKTRGQQVTLSCSPISGHRSVSWYQQTPGQGLQFLFEYFSETQRNKGNFPGRFSGRQFSNSRSEMNVSTLELGDSALYLCASSLAADRLPELFFGEGSRLTVL.

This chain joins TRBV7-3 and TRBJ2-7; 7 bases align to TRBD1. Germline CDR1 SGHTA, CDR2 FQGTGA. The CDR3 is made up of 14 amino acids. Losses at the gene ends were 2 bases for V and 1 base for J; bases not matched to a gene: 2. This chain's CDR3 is CASSLDRDSYEQYF. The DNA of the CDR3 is TGTGCCAGCAGCTTAGACAGGGATTCCTACGAGCAGTACTTC. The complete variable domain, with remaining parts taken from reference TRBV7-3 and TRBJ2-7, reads GAGVSQTPSNKVTEKGKYVELRCDPISGHTALYWYRQSLGQGPEFLIYFQGTGAADDSGLPNDRFFAVRPEGSVSTLKIQRTERGDSAVYLCASSLDRDSYEQYFGPGTRLTVT.

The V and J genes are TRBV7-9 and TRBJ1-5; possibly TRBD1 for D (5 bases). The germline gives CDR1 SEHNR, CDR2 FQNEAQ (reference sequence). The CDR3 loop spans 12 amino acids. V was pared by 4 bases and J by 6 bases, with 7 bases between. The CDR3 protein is CASSSQGQPQHF. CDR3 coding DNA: TGTGCCAGCAGCTCCCAGGGTCAGCCCCAGCATTTT.

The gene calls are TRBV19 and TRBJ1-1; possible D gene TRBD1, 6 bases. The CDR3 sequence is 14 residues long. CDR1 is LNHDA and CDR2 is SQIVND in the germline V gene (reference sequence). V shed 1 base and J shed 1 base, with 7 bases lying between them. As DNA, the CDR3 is TGTGCCAGTAGTATAGCGGGGGCGAACACTGAAGCTTTCTTT. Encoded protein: CASSIAGANTEAFF. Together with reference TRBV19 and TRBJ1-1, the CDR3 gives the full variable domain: DGGITQSPKYLFRKEGQNVTLSCEQNLNHDAMYWYRQDPGQGLRLIYYSQIVNDFQKGDIAEGYSVSREKKESFPLTVTSAQKNPTAFYLCASSIAGANTEAFFGQGTRLTVV.

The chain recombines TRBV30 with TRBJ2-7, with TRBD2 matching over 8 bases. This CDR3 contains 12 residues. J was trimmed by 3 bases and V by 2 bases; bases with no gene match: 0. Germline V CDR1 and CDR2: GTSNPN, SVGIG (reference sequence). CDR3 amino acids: CAWSSGGYEQYF. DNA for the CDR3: TGTGCCTGGAGTAGCGGGGGCTACGAGCAGTACTTC.

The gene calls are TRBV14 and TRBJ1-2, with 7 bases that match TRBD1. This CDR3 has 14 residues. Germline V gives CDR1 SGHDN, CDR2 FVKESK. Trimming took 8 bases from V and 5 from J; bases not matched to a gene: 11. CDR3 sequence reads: CASRHVRGNYGYTF. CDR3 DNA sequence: TGTGCCAGCCGACACGTCAGGGGGAATTATGGCTACACCTTC.

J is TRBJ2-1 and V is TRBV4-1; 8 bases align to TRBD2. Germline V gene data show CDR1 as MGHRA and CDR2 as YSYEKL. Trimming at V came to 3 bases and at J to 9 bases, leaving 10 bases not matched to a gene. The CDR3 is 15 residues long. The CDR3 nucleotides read TGCGCCAGCAGCCAGACTAGCGTAGATTTATCTGAGCAGTTCTTC. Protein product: CASSQTSVDLSEQFF.

CDR3 amino acids: CASSPWTEGGVQYF. In nucleotides, the CDR3 is TGTGCCAGCAGCCCCTGGACGGAAGGCGGTGTGCAGTACTTC. The gene calls are TRBV5-4 and TRBJ2-7, with D unclear. V gave up 4 bases and J gave up 9 bases, with 20 bases separating them. There are 14 residues in the CDR3. CDR1 SGHNT and CDR2 YYREEE come from the germline V gene (reference sequence).

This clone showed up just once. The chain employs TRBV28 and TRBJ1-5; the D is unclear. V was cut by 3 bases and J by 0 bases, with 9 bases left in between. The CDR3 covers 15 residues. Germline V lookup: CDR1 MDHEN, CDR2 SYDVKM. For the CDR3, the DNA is TGTGCCAGCAGTTTTACGGCATATAGCAATCAGCCCCAGCATTTT. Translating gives CASSFTAYSNQPQHF.

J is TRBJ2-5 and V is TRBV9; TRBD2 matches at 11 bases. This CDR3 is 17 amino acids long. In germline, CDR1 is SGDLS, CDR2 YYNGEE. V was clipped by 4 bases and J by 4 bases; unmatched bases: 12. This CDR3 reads CASSPSGSGRGRETQYF. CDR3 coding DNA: TGTGCCAGCAGCCCCAGCGGTAGCGGGAGGGGAAGAGAGACCCAGTACTTC.

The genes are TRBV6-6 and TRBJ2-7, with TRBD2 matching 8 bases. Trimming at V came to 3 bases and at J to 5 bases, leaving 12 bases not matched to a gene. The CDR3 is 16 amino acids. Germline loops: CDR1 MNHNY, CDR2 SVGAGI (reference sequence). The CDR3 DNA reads TGTGCCAGCAGTTATTTCCCTCCGGGAGGGCGTCACGAGCAGTACTTC. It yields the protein CASSYFPPGGRHEQYF.

CDR3 region: CASSLVRWGNYGYTF. In DNA, the CDR3 is TGTGCCAGCAGCTTAGTTAGATGGGGGAACTATGGCTACACCTTC. This chain uses TRBV7-2 with TRBJ1-2, with a possible D match to TRBD1 (5 bases). The CDR3 runs 15 residues. The germline V gene has CDR1 SGHTA and CDR2 FQGNSA. Trimming took 1 base from V and 2 from J, leaving 11 bases between them. The full variable domain, in which reference TRBV7-2 and TRBJ1-2 provide the parts outside the CDR3, is GAGVSQSPSNKVTEKGKDVELRCDPISGHTALYWYRQSLGQGLEFLIYFQGNSAPDKSGLPSDRFSAERTGGSVSTLTIQRTQQEDSAVYLCASSLVRWGNYGYTFGSGTRLTVV.

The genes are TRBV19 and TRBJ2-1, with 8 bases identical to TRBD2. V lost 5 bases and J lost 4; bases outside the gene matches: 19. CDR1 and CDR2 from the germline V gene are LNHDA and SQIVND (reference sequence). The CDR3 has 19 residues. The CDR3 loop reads CASSQGGAGGKGFYNEQFF. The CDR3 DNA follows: TGTGCCAGTAGTCAAGGAGGCGCGGGGGGTAAGGGATTTTACAATGAGCAGTTCTTC.

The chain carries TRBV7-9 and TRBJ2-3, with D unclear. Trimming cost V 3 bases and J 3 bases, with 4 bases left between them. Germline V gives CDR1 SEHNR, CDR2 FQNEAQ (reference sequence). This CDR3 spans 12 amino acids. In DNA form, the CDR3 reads TGTGCCAGCAGCTTCTTAACAGATACGCAGTATTTT. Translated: CASSFLTDTQYF.

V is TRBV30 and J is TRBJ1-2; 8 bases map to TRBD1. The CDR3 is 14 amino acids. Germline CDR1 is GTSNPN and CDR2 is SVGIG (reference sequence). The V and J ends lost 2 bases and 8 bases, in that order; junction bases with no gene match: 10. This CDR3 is CAWSLAGTGGGYTF. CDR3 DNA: TGTGCCTGGAGTCTAGCAGGGACAGGCGGAGGCTACACCTTC.

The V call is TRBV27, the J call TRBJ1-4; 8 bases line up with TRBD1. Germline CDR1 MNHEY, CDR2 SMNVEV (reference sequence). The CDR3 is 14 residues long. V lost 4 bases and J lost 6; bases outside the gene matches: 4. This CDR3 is CASSSGQGDEKLFF. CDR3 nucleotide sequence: TGTGCCAGCAGTTCAGGACAGGGAGATGAAAAACTGTTTTTT.

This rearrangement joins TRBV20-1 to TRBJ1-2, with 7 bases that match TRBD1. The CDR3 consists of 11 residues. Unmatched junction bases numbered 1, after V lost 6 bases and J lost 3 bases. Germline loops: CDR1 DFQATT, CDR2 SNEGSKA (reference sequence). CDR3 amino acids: CSAQGDYGYTF. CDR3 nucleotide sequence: TGCAGTGCGCAGGGGGACTATGGCTACACCTTC.

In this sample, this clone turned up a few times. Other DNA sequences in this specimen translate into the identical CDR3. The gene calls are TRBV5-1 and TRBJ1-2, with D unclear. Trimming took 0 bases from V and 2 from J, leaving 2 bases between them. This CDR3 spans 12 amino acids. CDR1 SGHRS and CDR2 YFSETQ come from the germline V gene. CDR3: CASSLANYGYTF. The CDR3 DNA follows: TGCGCCAGCAGCTTGGCCAACTATGGCTACACCTTC.

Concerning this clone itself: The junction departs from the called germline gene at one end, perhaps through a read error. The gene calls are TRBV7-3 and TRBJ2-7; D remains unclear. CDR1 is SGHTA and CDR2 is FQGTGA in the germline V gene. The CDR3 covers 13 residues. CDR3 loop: CASSFAAGYEQCF. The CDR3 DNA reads TGTGCCAGCAGCTTCGCGGCCGGCTACGAGCAGTGCTTC.